This T cell receptor (beta chain) was sequenced in a study of T cells in Graves' hyperthyroidism and ophthalmopathy. General observations from the study: Researchers found most expanded thyroid clonotypes above 0.001 in blood as well.

RNA transcripts provided the source from which TCR beta CDR3 regions were amplified. In the first-round RT-PCR of the TCR CDR3, the HTBI primer set was used. TCRdb re-derived calls from the multiplex PCR reads in MiXCR, one entry per CDR3 protein. Of roughly 560,000 distinct CDR3 sequences listed, about 15% are singletons. Deletions cut 0 bases from V and 5 bases from J, with 9 bases between. The CDR3 has 14 amino acids. The germline gives CDR1 SGHTA, CDR2 FQGNSA. This clonotype has just a few counts. Its antigen is still unknown. The receptor comes from a woman aged 40-49 years with Graves' ophthalmopathy. Material for sequencing was blood. The V gene is TRBV7-2, the J gene TRBJ2-3; TRBD2 might be the D (5 bases). CDR3 bases: TGTGCCAGCAGCTTAGCGGGAGTCAGAGATACGCAGTATTTT. It codes for CASSLAGVRDTQYF.